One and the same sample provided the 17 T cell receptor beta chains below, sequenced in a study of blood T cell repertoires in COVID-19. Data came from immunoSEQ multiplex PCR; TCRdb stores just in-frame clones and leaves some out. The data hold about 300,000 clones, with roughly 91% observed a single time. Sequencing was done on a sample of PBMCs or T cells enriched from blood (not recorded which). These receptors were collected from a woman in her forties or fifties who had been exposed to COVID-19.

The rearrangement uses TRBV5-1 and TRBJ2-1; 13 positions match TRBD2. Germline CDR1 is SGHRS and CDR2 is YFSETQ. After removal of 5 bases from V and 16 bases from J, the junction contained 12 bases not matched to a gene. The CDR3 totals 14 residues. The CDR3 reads CASRQGLAGTYIFF. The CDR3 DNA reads TGCGCCAGCAGACAGGGACTAGCGGGGACCTACATATTCTTC.

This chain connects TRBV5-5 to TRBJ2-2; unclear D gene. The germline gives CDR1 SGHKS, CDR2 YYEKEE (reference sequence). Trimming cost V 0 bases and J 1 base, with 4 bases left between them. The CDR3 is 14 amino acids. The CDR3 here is CASSLALNTGELFF. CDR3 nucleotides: TGTGCCAGCAGCTTGGCACTGAACACCGGGGAGCTGTTTTTT.

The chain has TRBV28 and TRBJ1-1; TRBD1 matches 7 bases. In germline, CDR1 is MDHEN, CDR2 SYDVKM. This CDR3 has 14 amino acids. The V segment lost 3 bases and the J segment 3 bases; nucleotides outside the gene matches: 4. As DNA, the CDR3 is TGTGCCAGCAGTTTCGACAGGGAGGACACTGAAGCTTTCTTT. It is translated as CASSFDREDTEAFF.

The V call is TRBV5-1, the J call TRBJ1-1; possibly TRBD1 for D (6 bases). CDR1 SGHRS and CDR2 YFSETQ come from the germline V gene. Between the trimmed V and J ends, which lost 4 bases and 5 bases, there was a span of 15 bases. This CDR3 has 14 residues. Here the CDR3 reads CASSIRQDGTEAFF. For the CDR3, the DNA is TGCGCCAGCAGCATCCGACAGGATGGGACTGAAGCTTTCTTT.

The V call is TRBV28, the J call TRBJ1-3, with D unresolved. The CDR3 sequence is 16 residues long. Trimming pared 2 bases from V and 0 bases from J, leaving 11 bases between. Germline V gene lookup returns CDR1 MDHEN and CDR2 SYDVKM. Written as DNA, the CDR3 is TGTGCCAGCAGTTTAATCAGCGAAGGCTCTGGAAACACCATATATTTT. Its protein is CASSLISEGSGNTIYF.

The CDR3 bases are TGTGCCAGCAGCAATACTCCCGGGGAGCTGTTTTTT. It is translated as CASSNTPGELFF. The chain joins TRBV5-4 to TRBJ2-2; unclear D gene. V shed 4 bases and J shed 6 bases, with 7 bases lying between them. The CDR3 totals 12 residues. From germline, CDR1 is SGHNT and CDR2 YYREEE (reference sequence).

The CDR3 region has the DNA TGTGCCAGCAGCAAAGTGGGGGGTCGTAATGAAAAACTGTTTTTT. Its protein product is CASSKVGGRNEKLFF. This chain uses TRBV21-1 with TRBJ1-4. TRBV21-1 is classified as a pseudogene. The CDR3 consists of 15 residues.

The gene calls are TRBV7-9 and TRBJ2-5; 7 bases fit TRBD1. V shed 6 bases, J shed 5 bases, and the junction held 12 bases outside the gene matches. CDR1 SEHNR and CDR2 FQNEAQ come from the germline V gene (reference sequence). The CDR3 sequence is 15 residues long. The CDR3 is CASRVGGAGLETQYF. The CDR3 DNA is TGTGCCAGCAGGGTAGGGGGCGCCGGGCTGGAGACCCAGTACTTC.

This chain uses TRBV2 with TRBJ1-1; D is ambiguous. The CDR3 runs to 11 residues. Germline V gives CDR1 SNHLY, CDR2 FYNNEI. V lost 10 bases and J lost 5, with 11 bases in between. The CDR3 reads CATEGDTEAFF. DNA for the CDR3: TGTGCCACGGAGGGAGATACTGAAGCTTTCTTT.

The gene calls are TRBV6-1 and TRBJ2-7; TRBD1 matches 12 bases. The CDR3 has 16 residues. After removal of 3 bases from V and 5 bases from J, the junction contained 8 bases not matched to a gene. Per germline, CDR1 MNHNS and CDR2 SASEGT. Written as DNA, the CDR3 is TGTGCCAGCAGTGAGGGGAGGGGACAGGGGGCCCACGAGCAGTACTTC. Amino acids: CASSEGRGQGAHEQYF.

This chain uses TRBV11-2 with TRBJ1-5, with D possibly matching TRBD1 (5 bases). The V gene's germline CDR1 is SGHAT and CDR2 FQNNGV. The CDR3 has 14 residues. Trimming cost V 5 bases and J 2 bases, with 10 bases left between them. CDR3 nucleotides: TGTGCCAGCAGCCAAACAGGAGGCAATCAGCCCCAGCATTTT. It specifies CASSQTGGNQPQHF.

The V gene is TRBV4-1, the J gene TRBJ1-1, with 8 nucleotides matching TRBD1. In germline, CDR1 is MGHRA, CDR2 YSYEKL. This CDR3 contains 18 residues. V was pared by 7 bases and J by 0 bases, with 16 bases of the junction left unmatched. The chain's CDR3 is CASTLGVVTGGMNTEAFF. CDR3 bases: TGCGCCAGCACCCTCGGGGTTGTCACAGGGGGGATGAACACTGAAGCTTTCTTT.

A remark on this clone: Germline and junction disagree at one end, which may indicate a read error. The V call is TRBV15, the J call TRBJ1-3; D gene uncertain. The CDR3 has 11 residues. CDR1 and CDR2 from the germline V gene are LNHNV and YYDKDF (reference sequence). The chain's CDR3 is CATGRQNTIYF. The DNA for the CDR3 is TGTGCCACCGGCAGGCAGAACACCATATATTTT.

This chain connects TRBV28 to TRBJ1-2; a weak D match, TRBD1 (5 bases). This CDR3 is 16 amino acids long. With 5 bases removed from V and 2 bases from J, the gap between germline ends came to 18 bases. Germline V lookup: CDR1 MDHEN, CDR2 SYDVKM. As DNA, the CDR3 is TGTGCCAGCAGTCAGCCGTCTGGTCAGGGCAACTATGGCTACACCTTC. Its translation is CASSQPSGQGNYGYTF.

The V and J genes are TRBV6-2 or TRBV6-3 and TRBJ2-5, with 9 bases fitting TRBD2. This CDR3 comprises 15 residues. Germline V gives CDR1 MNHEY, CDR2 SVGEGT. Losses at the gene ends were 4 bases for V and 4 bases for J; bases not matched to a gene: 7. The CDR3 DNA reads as TGTGCCAGCAGTTCGCCAGCGGGGGGTGTAGAGACCCAGTACTTC. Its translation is CASSSPAGGVETQYF.

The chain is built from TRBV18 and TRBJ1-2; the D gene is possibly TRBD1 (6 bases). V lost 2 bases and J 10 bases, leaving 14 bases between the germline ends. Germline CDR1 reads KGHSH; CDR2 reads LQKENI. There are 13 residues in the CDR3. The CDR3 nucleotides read TGTGCCAGCTCACCAACTACAGGGTCAGACTACACCTTC. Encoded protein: CASSPTTGSDYTF.

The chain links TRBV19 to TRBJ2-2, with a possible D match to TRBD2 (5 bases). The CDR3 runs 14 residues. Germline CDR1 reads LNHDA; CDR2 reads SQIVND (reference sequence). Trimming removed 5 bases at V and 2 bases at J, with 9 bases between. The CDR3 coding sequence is TGTGCCAGTAGTTTGGGGAGAAACACCGGGGAGCTGTTTTTT. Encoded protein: CASSLGRNTGELFF.